A single sample gave rise to the 10 T cell receptor beta chains below, sequenced in a study of PD-1 blockade in classical Hodgkin lymphoma. Method: immunoSEQ multiplex PCR; TCRdb's copy keeps in-frame clones and lacks some. The profile shows 100,000 or so clones, 90% of them singletons. The sample's time point: cycle 4 day 1 (C4D1), after 6 weeks of nivolumab. Brentuximab vedotin exposure varied, and every patient relapsed after autologous stem cell transplantation. The sample was peripheral blood mononuclear cells (PBMCs), taken before the fourth cycle of nivolumab. The origin of the receptors is a human donor with classical Hodgkin lymphoma.

The chain is built from TRBV7-9 and TRBJ2-7, with D unclear. The CDR3 loop spans 13 amino acids. The ends were cut back, 2 bases at V and 0 bases at J, with 5 bases in the middle. Per germline, CDR1 SEHNR and CDR2 FQNEAQ (reference sequence). In DNA form, the CDR3 reads TGTGCCAGCAGCTTATCCCACTCCTACGAGCAGTACTTC. This encodes CASSLSHSYEQYF.

The V and J genes are TRBV5-1 and TRBJ2-7; TRBD2 matches 14 bases. The CDR3 runs 16 residues. V gave up 5 bases and J gave up 2 bases; unmatched junction bases: 6. Germline lookup yields CDR1 SGHRS and CDR2 YFSETQ. CDR3 DNA: TGCGCCAGCAGACAGACTAGCGGGGGGGAGGCCTACGAGCAGTACTTC. Protein product: CASRQTSGGEAYEQYF.

The chain carries TRBV5-1 and TRBJ1-1; TRBD1 agrees at 11 bases. The CDR3 is 16 amino acids. Per germline, CDR1 SGHRS and CDR2 YFSETQ. Trimming removed 4 bases from V and 1 base from J; junction bases left unmatched: 6. CDR3 loop: CASSHGTGGTNTEAFF. As DNA, the CDR3 is TGCGCCAGCAGCCACGGGACAGGGGGAACGAACACTGAAGCTTTCTTT.

V is TRBV10-1 and J is TRBJ2-7, with D tentatively TRBD1 (6 bases). The germline CDR1 and CDR2 sequences are WNHNN and SYGVQD (reference sequence). This CDR3 contains 13 residues. V was trimmed by 5 bases and J by 2 bases, leaving 10 bases between them. CDR3 nucleotide sequence: TGCGCCAGCAGTCAGGGACAAACCTACGAGCAGTACTTC. Encoded protein: CASSQGQTYEQYF.

Points on this clone: A junction end diverges from the germline sequence, so it may reflect a read error. The J gene is TRBJ2-2, the V gene TRBV6-6, with TRBD2 identical over 8 bases. Germline lookup yields CDR1 MNHNY and CDR2 SVGAGI (reference sequence). CDR3 size: 16 residues. The CDR3 DNA reads as TGTGCCAGCTGTTACCGGGGGGGCCGGTACACCGGGGAGCTGTTTTTT. Amino acid sequence: CASCYRGGRYTGELFF.

The J gene is TRBJ1-4, the V gene TRBV6-5; TRBD1 is a possible D gene (5 bases). Germline CDR1 is MNHEY and CDR2 is SVGAGI. V was clipped by 0 bases and J by 7 bases, with 15 bases between them. This CDR3 region has 16 residues. CDR3 DNA: TGTGCCAGCAGTTACTCGTCATGGACGGGGGGTGAAAAACTGTTTTTT. Its protein product is CASSYSSWTGGEKLFF.

The rearrangement links TRBV19 to TRBJ2-1; D is ambiguous. CDR1 LNHDA and CDR2 SQIVND come from the germline V gene (reference sequence). The CDR3 covers 15 residues. Trimming took off 5 bases at V and 0 bases at J, with 11 bases between the two ends. The CDR3 DNA reads as TGTGCCAGTAGTGGCGCGCAGAGCTCCTACAATGAGCAGTTCTTC. As protein: CASSGAQSSYNEQFF.

This chain joins TRBV29-1 and TRBJ2-7, with D possibly being TRBD2 (6 bases). Germline V lookup: CDR1 SQVTM, CDR2 ANQGSEA. With 7 bases removed from V and 6 bases from J, the gap between germline ends came to 19 bases. This CDR3 comprises 13 residues. This CDR3 reads CSAKPGKEGEQYF. CDR3 sequence (DNA): TGCAGCGCCAAACCTGGAAAGGAGGGCGAGCAGTACTTC.

This chain links TRBV29-1 with TRBJ2-7; TRBD1 matches 8 bases. This CDR3 contains 13 residues. The V and J ends lost 3 bases and 2 bases, in that order; junction bases with no gene match: 3. Germline V gene data show CDR1 as SQVTM and CDR2 as ANQGSEA. The CDR3 is CSVEGTGPYEQYF. The CDR3 region has the DNA TGCAGCGTTGAGGGGACAGGCCCCTACGAGCAGTACTTC.

The V call is TRBV29-1, the J call TRBJ2-2, with D perhaps given as TRBD1 or TRBD2 (6 bases each). Per the germline V gene, CDR1 is SQVTM and CDR2 is ANQGSEA. V lost 2 bases to trimming and J lost 6 bases, with 19 bases between them. The CDR3 covers 16 residues. The CDR3 coding sequence is TGCAGCGTTGAAAAGAGGGGGGAAAGTGGAGCCGGGGAGCTGTTTTTT. This sequence encodes CSVEKRGESGAGELFF.